This T cell receptor beta chain was captured by sequencing in a study of CXCR3-negative and CXCR3-positive naive CD8 T cells. Findings and limits, study-wide: Surface CD5 matched across naive subsets, and TRB CDR3 properties served to infer TCR strength.

All TRB cDNA libraries came from 5' RACE performed with UMI labels. One entry per CDR3 protein, without DNA, is what TCRdb gives after re-calling the 5' RACE reads. Its table records fewer than 90,000 distinct CDR3 sequences. CDR1 is MNHEY, CDR2 SVGAGI, per germline. This CDR3 has 15 amino acids. With 290,000 or so cells each, the CD8+ T cell subsets were individually sorted in triplicate. As to this clonotype: Its cognate antigen is unknown.

This sequence was found in a human donor in good health. Some clones in this sample may be carry-over from other donors' samples. This rearrangement joins TRBV6-5 to TRBJ1-6; the D call from TCRdb, TRBD1, cannot be confirmed without DNA. Sequencing input: naive CXCR3- CD8+ T cells from blood. Specified subset: CD45RO-CCR7+CD27+CD95- naive CD8+ T cells lacking CXCR3 (TNR3-). CDR3 loop: CASSYSAGYNSPLHF.